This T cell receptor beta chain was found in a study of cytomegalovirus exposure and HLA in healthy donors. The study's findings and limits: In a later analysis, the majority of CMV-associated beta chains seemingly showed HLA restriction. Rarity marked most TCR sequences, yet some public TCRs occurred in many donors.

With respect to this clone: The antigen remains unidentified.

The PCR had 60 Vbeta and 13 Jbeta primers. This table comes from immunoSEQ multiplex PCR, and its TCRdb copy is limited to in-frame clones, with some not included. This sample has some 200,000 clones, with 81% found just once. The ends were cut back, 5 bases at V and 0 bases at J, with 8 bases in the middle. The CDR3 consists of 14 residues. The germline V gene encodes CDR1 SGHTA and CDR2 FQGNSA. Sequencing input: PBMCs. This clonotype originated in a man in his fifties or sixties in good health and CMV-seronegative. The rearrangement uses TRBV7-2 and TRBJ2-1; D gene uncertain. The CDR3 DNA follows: TGTGCCAGCAGCATTGAGAGCTCCTACAATGAGCAGTTCTTC. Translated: CASSIESSYNEQFF.